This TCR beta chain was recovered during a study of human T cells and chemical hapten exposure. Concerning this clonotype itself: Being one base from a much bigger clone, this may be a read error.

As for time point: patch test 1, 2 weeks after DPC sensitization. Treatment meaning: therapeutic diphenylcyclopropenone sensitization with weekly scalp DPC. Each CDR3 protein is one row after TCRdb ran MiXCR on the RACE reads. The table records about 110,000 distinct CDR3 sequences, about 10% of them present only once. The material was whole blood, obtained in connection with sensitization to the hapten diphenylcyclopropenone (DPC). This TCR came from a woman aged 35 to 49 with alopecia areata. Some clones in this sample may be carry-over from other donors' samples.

The DNA of the CDR3 is TGTGCCAGCAGCCAAGATCGGGACCGAAGCACAGATACGCAGTATTTT. Translation gives CASSQDRDRSTDTQYF. The V gene is TRBV4-2, the J gene TRBJ2-3; perhaps D is TRBD1 or TRBD2 (5 bases each). There are 16 residues in the CDR3. In germline, CDR1 is LGHNA, CDR2 YNFKEQ. The V gene lost 0 bases and the J gene lost 0 bases, with 10 bases spanning the gap.